Listed below are T cell receptor beta chains from one sample, sequenced in a study of T cells in Graves' hyperthyroidism and ophthalmopathy. TCRdb processed the multiplex PCR reads anew with MiXCR; each CDR3 protein has one entry. The sample records around 620,000 distinct CDR3 sequences, 12% to 15% being singletons. The sequencing input was blood. The receptor set was obtained from a woman aged 18-29 years with Graves' ophthalmopathy. Each CDR3 is given with its conserved first and last residue. Each record gives: V gene, J gene, CDR3 protein.

TRBV29-1	TRBJ2-3	CSVDRDGQDTQYF
TRBV29-1	TRBJ2-3	CSVDPNADTQYF
TRBV12-3/TRBV12-4	TRBJ2-1	CATMRWGSLAGGHSYNEQFF
TRBV18	TRBJ1-5	CASSTGTNQPQHF
TRBV9	TRBJ2-1	CASSPRLKPDEQFF
TRBV28	TRBJ2-7	CASSFGGTSGRVKNEQYF
TRBV11-3	TRBJ1-1	CASSLRAMNTEAFF
TRBV7-3	TRBJ2-7	CASSLPSLSGRGEQYF
TRBV12-3/TRBV12-4	TRBJ1-3	CASSSDRDRANTIYF
TRBV5-6	TRBJ2-1	CASNDWAVYNEQFF
TRBV9	TRBJ1-1	CASSVGAPSHGPEAFF
TRBV7-3	TRBJ2-3	CASTLRRDSPDTQYF
TRBV24-1	TRBJ2-1	CATSGGLAGVYNEQFF
TRBV29-1	TRBJ2-7	CSGGSGTGGEQYF
TRBV2	TRBJ2-1	CASRGLSGEYKQGVF
TRBV5-4	TRBJ1-4	CASRSDRGSGKLFF
TRBV28	TRBJ1-1	CASSLMGTTGLGTEAFF
TRBV7-9	TRBJ1-6	CASSPTDSPGPLHF
TRBV10-3	TRBJ1-2	CAISESVPDNYGYTF
TRBV7-2	TRBJ1-4	CASTRENEKLFF
TRBV9	TRBJ2-5	CASSVGVEETQYF
TRBV6-2/TRBV6-3	TRBJ2-2	CASSLTSGPDTGELFF
TRBV14	TRBJ1-1	CASSQDYLGARTEAFF
TRBV28	.	CASSLFLGQGNEQYF
TRBV27	TRBJ2-4	CASSPGTSETKNIQYF
TRBV7-9	TRBJ2-1	CASSPSGGSSYNEQFF
TRBV4-2	TRBJ2-3	CASSHELADTQYF
TRBV6-1	TRBJ2-3	CASSYEGLSTDTQYF
TRBV20-1	TRBJ1-4	CSAGDDGQAGGNEKLFF
TRBV5-6	TRBJ2-5	CASSSTTGTGETQYF
TRBV19	TRBJ2-3	CASSSAEWKDTQYF
TRBV11-2	TRBJ2-1	CASSSLGAGGVNEQFF
TRBV19	TRBJ2-3	CASRITASSTDTQYF
TRBV28	TRBJ2-1	CASRSLAGVYNEQFF
TRBV3-1	TRBJ2-1	CASSQELAGGGKYNEQFF
TRBV12-3/TRBV12-4	TRBJ2-1	CTSSALAGGGNEQFF
TRBV20-1	TRBJ1-5	CSAFLTQGRVNQPQHF
TRBV27	TRBJ1-1	CASRLPGPHTEAFF
TRBV20-1	TRBJ1-1	CSARGAGSTNTEAFF
TRBV18	TRBJ2-5	CASSPLRGRGETQYF
TRBV6-1	TRBJ1-5	CASSSGQFFSNQPQHF
TRBV27	TRBJ1-1	CASSLSDRTEAFF
TRBV27	TRBJ1-1	CASSPRTATEAFF
TRBV7-2	TRBJ1-6	CASSRPGVTGQDSPLHF
TRBV6-2/TRBV6-3	TRBJ2-1	CASSSTTGTGYNEQFF
TRBV11-2	TRBJ2-7	CASSLEGGVGEQYF
TRBV9	TRBJ2-5	CASSPDFGRGTQYF
TRBV5-6	TRBJ2-7	CASSLKGISYEQYF
TRBV9	TRBJ2-3	CASSAVSGSTDTQYF
TRBV4-1	TRBJ2-7	CASSLTVGPSYEQYF
TRBV28	TRBJ1-2	CASTQSNTGSYTF